This TCR beta chain appears in the sequencing data of a study of beta chain features in type 1 diabetes. Study-wide context: Across all samples, about 110,000,000 sorted cells were examined. General study points: The study found moderately but significantly shorter TCRB CDR3s in all four CD4+ subsets of Type 1 diabetes patients.

Purity exceeding 95% was reached by all sorted populations. This clone was observed a few times. The antigen remains unidentified. The isolated RNA, all of it, was reverse transcribed, so expressed TCRB transcripts were what got sequenced. Naive, central memory and regulatory T cell samples averaged approximately 3.6 million immunoSEQ reads each. Profiled with immunoSEQ multiplex PCR; TCRdb holds only in-frame clones, not every one. The sample lists hundreds of thousands of clones; about an eighth were seen once. V was clipped by 5 bases and J by 8 bases, with 16 bases between them. Per the germline V gene, CDR1 is SGHTA and CDR2 is FQGNSA. The CDR3 sequence is 14 residues long.

This clonotype was obtained from a man younger than 35 with type 1 diabetes. The chain links TRBV7-2 to TRBJ2-1, with D unresolved. The source material was naive CD4+ T cells from blood. The CDR3 DNA reads TGTGCCAGCAGCCCTCGGCGGCTGCACGATGAGCAGTTCTTC. As protein: CASSPRRLHDEQFF.